The 29 T cell receptor beta chains below all came from one sample that was sequenced in a study of T cells in Graves' hyperthyroidism and ophthalmopathy. TCR beta CDR3 regions were amplified from RNA. The HTBI set primed first-round TCR CDR3 RT-PCR. TCRdb passed the multiplex PCR reads through MiXCR, listing each CDR3 protein once. Of under 350,000 distinct CDR3 sequences listed, roughly 20% are singletons. The sequencing sample was made of blood. All receptors come from a woman aged 50 to 60 with Graves' hyperthyroidism.

Notes on this clonotype: A much bigger clone sits one base away, suggesting this may be a read error. The J gene is TRBJ1-2, the V gene TRBV2; D not certain. The CDR3 spans 15 residues. Looked up from germline, CDR1 is SNHLY and CDR2 is FYNNEI. CDR3 nucleotides: TGTGCCGGCAGTGATGGTCAGGCGTCTAACTATGGCTACACCTTC. Residues: CAGSDGQASNYGYTF.

The table lists this clonotype with many counts. The J gene is TRBJ2-1, the V gene TRBV30, with 8 bases fitting TRBD2. The germline gives CDR1 GTSNPN, CDR2 SVGIG (reference sequence). J gave up 10 bases and V 2 bases, and 7 bases lay outside the gene matches. The length of the CDR3 is 13 residues. The CDR3 sequence is CAWSLSGSREQFF. The CDR3 region has the DNA TGTGCCTGGAGTCTCAGCGGGAGTCGCGAGCAGTTCTTC.

This clonotype turned up a few times. Germline is not matched at one junction end, which may reflect a read error. The rearrangement uses TRBV3-1 and TRBJ1-1, with D maybe TRBD1 (5 bases). The CDR3 runs 16 residues. The germline CDR1 and CDR2 sequences are LGHDT and YNNKEL (reference sequence). In nucleotides, the CDR3 is TGTGCCAGCAGCCAAGGGGGGAGGGGTCTGGGCACTGAAGCTTCCTTT. The encoded protein is CASSQGGRGLGTEASF.

This clonotype was recorded at least ten times. The chain combines TRBV5-1 with TRBJ1-4, with a possible D match to TRBD1 (6 bases). The CDR3 runs to 14 residues. V was shortened by 3 bases and J by 7 bases, with 13 bases between the two germline ends. Germline values: CDR1 SGHRS, CDR2 YFSETQ. CDR3 in DNA: TGCGCCAGCAGCTCATCGACAGGTACTGAAAAACTGTTTTTT. Residues: CASSSSTGTEKLFF.

This clonotype occurred many times. The V call is TRBV7-9, the J call TRBJ2-7; 13 bases agree with TRBD2. Germline V gene lookup returns CDR1 SEHNR and CDR2 FQNEAQ (reference sequence). Trimming took 4 bases from V and 5 from J; bases not matched to a gene: 14. CDR3 length equals 18 residues. The CDR3 loop is CASSSTGLAGALPHEQYF. The CDR3 nucleotides are TGTGCCAGCAGCTCTACAGGACTAGCGGGAGCCCTTCCCCACGAGCAGTACTTC.

The chain employs TRBV9 and TRBJ1-2; no firm D call. Germline V gene sequence: CDR1 SGDLS, CDR2 YYNGEE. Trimming took off 5 bases at V and 9 bases at J, with 17 bases between the two ends. CDR3 size: 13 residues. CDR3 amino acids: CASSGLAEVRYTF. For the CDR3, the DNA is TGTGCCAGCAGTGGACTCGCGGAGGTGCGCTACACCTTC.

The chain links TRBV7-8 to TRBJ2-7; D call uncertain. This CDR3 comprises 17 residues. The germline V and J ends were trimmed by 5 bases and 4 bases, with 24 bases remaining between them. Looked up from germline, CDR1 is SGHVS and CDR2 is FQNEAQ. The DNA for the CDR3 is TGTGCCAGCAGCCATGCAAGTATAGGGATGGGTTCATACGAGCAGTACGTC. Its protein is CASSHASIGMGSYEQYV.

This clonotype occurred many times. V and J are TRBV11-2 and TRBJ2-1; D remains unclear. Between the trimmed V and J ends, which lost 1 base and 2 bases, there was a span of 9 bases. The CDR3 is 15 amino acids. Per germline, CDR1 SGHAT and CDR2 FQNNGV. The CDR3, as DNA: TGTGCCAGCAGCTTAGGCGTTCTGCCCTACAATGAGCAGTTCTTC. Translation: CASSLGVLPYNEQFF. The complete variable domain, with remaining parts taken from reference TRBV11-2 and TRBJ2-1, reads EAGVAQSPRYKIIEKRQSVAFWCNPISGHATLYWYQQILGQGPKLLIQFQNNGVVDDSQLPKDRFSAERLKGVDSTLKIQPAKLEDSAVYLCASSLGVLPYNEQFFGPGTRLTVL.

The V gene is TRBV12-3 or TRBV12-4, the J gene TRBJ1-1, with a tentative D call TRBD1 (6 bases). Trimming cost V 2 bases and J 0 bases, with 13 bases left between them. The CDR3 sequence is 16 residues long. CDR3 in DNA: TGTGCCAGCAGTTTAAAGGGGGGCGTGGTGAACACTGAAGCTTTCTTT. Translation gives CASSLKGGVVNTEAFF.

This clonotype has just a few counts. The chain links TRBV12-3 or TRBV12-4 to TRBJ1-3; D may be TRBD1 (6 bases). This CDR3 is 14 amino acids long. The V end was cut by 4 bases, the J end by 4 bases, with 11 bases between. The CDR3 bases are TGTGCCAGCAGTTATGGGGGCCTCGGAAACACCATATATTTT. It yields the protein CASSYGGLGNTIYF.

Of note for this clonotype: A read error may be the cause here, since a much bigger clone is one base away. This chain joins TRBV12-3 or TRBV12-4 and TRBJ1-2; D uncertain. V dropped 5 bases and J dropped 2 bases, with 6 bases sitting between them. The CDR3 consists of 12 residues. CDR3 DNA: TGTGCCAGCAGTCTCTTAAACTATGGCTACACCTTC. Protein sequence: CASSLLNYGYTF.

This clonotype was counted many times. This rearrangement joins TRBV11-1 to TRBJ2-2, with 7 positions matching TRBD2. The CDR3 contains 16 residues. Looked up from germline, CDR1 is SGHAT and CDR2 is FQDESV (reference sequence). V shed 5 bases and J 2 bases; nucleotides not matched to a gene: 8. The DNA for the CDR3 is TGTGCCAGCAGCCCGCGACAGCGGGGTAACACCGGGGAGCTGTTTTTT. This encodes CASSPRQRGNTGELFF.

The V gene is TRBV5-4, the J gene TRBJ1-1, with D unclear. V gave up 1 base and J gave up 4 bases, with 11 bases separating them. CDR1 SGHNT and CDR2 YYREEE come from the germline V gene (reference sequence). The CDR3 consists of 14 residues. CDR3 DNA: TGTGCCAGCAGCTTGACACCGGACGGCACTGAAGCTTTCTTT. Amino acid sequence: CASSLTPDGTEAFF.

This clonotype was seen repeatedly, ten times or more. The V and J genes are TRBV3-1 and TRBJ2-7, with 10 positions matching TRBD1. The CDR3 has 14 amino acids. V trimming: 1 base; J trimming: 3 bases; junction bases outside the gene matches: 0. CDR1 is LGHDT and CDR2 is YNNKEL in the germline V gene (reference sequence). The CDR3: CASSQGTGGYEQYV. In nucleotides, the CDR3 is TGTGCCAGCAGCCAAGGGACAGGGGGCTACGAGCAGTACGTC.

This clonotype has at least ten counts. The chain uses TRBV12-3 or TRBV12-4 and TRBJ2-5; 8 bases agree with TRBD1. This CDR3 has 16 residues. V was pared by 5 bases and J by 5 bases, with 13 bases of the junction left unmatched. The CDR3 nucleotides read TGTGCCAGCAGTCCCCGAACCGGACAGGGCGGTGAGACCCAGTACTTC. This sequence encodes CASSPRTGQGGETQYF.

The chain couples TRBV4-1 to TRBJ2-5; D uncertain. V lost 6 bases and J lost 7, with 15 bases in between. The V gene's germline CDR1 is MGHRA and CDR2 YSYEKL. This CDR3 is 13 amino acids long. The CDR3 bases are TGCGCCAGCAGTTTTGACCGGTCAGGGACCCAGTACTTC. Translation gives CASSFDRSGTQYF.

Turning to this clonotype: With a much larger clone just one base away, this may be a read error. The chain has TRBV3-1 and TRBJ1-2; D unresolved. CDR1 LGHDT and CDR2 YNNKEL come from the germline V gene (reference sequence). The CDR3 has 15 residues. Trimming shortened V by 1 base and J by 8 bases, and 17 bases separated the two germline ends. This CDR3 reads CASSQAGPHVEGYTF. Written as DNA, the CDR3 is TGTGCCAGCAGCCAAGCAGGACCCCACGTGGAAGGCTACACCTTC.

The chain employs TRBV10-3 and TRBJ1-5; tentatively, D is TRBD1 (5 bases). The CDR3 covers 15 residues. Germline lookup yields CDR1 ENHRY and CDR2 SYGVKD. V shed 3 bases and J shed 4 bases, with 13 bases lying between them. CDR3 residues: CAISDAREENQPQHF. The CDR3 nucleotides are TGTGCCATCAGTGACGCCAGGGAGGAGAATCAGCCCCAGCATTTT.

This clonotype was seen at least ten times. This chain links TRBV6-1 with TRBJ1-2; 8 bases agree with TRBD1. This CDR3 has 17 amino acids. With 1 base clipped from V and 0 bases from J, the junction kept 7 bases outside the gene matches. Germline-derived CDR1 and CDR2 are MNHNS and SASEGT. CDR3 nucleotides: TGTGCCAGCAGTGAAGTGCCAGGGGGCTGGGCTAACTATGGCTACACCTTC. This translates into CASSEVPGGWANYGYTF.

The genes are TRBV5-4 and TRBJ1-5; tentative D call: TRBD1 (5 bases). The V and J ends lost 2 bases and 7 bases respectively, with 13 bases between them. Germline assignment: CDR1 SGHNT and CDR2 YYREEE (reference sequence). The CDR3 length is 14 residues. CDR3 nucleotide sequence: TGTGCCAGCAGCTTTGGGGGTGTGGGGCAGCCCCAGCATTTT. The encoded protein is CASSFGGVGQPQHF.

In regard to this clonotype: The junction does not match germline at one end; this may be a read error. The chain couples TRBV5-1 to TRBJ1-1; 7 bases line up with TRBD1. This CDR3 contains 15 residues. Germline V CDR1 and CDR2: SGHRS, YFSETQ. The CDR3 region is CARSFSAGGDIEAFF. The CDR3 region has the DNA TGCGCCCGCAGCTTTAGTGCAGGGGGTGACATTGAAGCTTTCTTT.

V gene TRBV12-5 combines with J gene TRBJ1-1; 7 positions match TRBD1. Germline V gene data show CDR1 as LGHNT and CDR2 as FRNRAP. The CDR3 sequence is 15 residues long. Trimming took 3 bases from V and 0 from J; bases not matched to a gene: 4. DNA for the CDR3: TGTGCTAGTGGTTTCCCTGACAGGGTGAACACTGAAGCTTTCTTT. Residues: CASGFPDRVNTEAFF.

This clonotype was observed at least ten times. The V call is TRBV2, the J call TRBJ2-3, with 9 bases lining up with TRBD1. This CDR3 has 18 residues. Germline V gene data show CDR1 as SNHLY and CDR2 as FYNNEI. V lost 3 bases and J lost 3; bases outside the gene matches: 13. For the CDR3, the DNA is TGTGCCAGCAGTGATATTCTTACCAGGGACAGGGATACAGATACGCAGTATTTT. This translates into CASSDILTRDRDTDTQYF.

The CDR3 protein is CASGGGGGNEQFF. The CDR3 coding sequence is TGTGCCAGCGGGGGGGGCGGGGGCAATGAGCAGTTCTTC. The chain has TRBV6-1 and TRBJ2-1; D is perhaps TRBD2 (7 bases). The V gene lost 8 bases and the J gene lost 6 bases, with 14 bases spanning the gap. The CDR3 runs 13 residues. Germline V CDR1 and CDR2: MNHNS, SASEGT.

This clonotype was seen repeatedly, ten times or more. V usage is TRBV28 and J usage is TRBJ2-3; 8 bases agree with TRBD2. Germline V CDR1 and CDR2: MDHEN, SYDVKM. The V gene end was trimmed by 3 bases and the J gene end by 4 bases; junction bases not matched to a gene: 3. This CDR3 is built from 14 residues. CDR3: CASSLSGGSDTQYF. The CDR3 coding sequence is TGTGCCAGCAGTTTGAGCGGGGGCTCAGATACGCAGTATTTT. Full variable domain (missing parts from reference TRBV28 and TRBJ2-3): DVKVTQSSRYLVKRTGEKVFLECVQDMDHENMFWYRQDPGLGLRLIYFSYDVKMKEKGDIPEGYSVSREKKERFSLILESASTNQTSMYLCASSLSGGSDTQYFGPGTRLTVL.

Only a few counts were recorded for this clonotype. V and J are TRBV29-1 and TRBJ1-2; TRBD1 matches at 7 bases. This CDR3 contains 12 residues. Trimming at V came to 7 bases and at J to 2 bases, leaving 4 bases not matched to a gene. Germline V gives CDR1 SQVTM, CDR2 ANQGSEA. The CDR3 DNA is TGCAGCGGAGGACAGGAGAACTATGGCTACACCTTC. This gives the protein CSGGQENYGYTF.

This clonotype appeared a few times. V is TRBV10-2 and J is TRBJ2-1; D might be TRBD2 (5 bases). Germline V gene sequence: CDR1 WSHSY, CDR2 SAAADI. The CDR3 contains 12 residues. The germline V and J ends were trimmed by 3 bases and 13 bases, with 13 bases remaining between them. CDR3 sequence reads: CASSDYWGAQFF. The CDR3 coding sequence is TGCGCCAGCAGTGACTATTGGGGAGCACAGTTCTTC.

The table lists this clonotype with many counts. The V and J genes are TRBV3-1 and TRBJ2-7, with D possibly called TRBD1 or TRBD2 (5 bases each). The CDR3 covers 15 residues. The ends were cut back, 8 bases at V and 2 bases at J, with 19 bases in the middle. The germline CDR1 and CDR2 sequences are LGHDT and YNNKEL (reference sequence). This chain's CDR3 is CASGEGWRPPYEQYF. CDR3 coding DNA: TGTGCCAGCGGAGAGGGGTGGCGCCCACCCTACGAGCAGTACTTC.

CDR3 coding DNA: TGTGCCAGCAGTGAAGCCGGGACAGGGGTCTCTGGGGCCAACGTCCTGACTTTC. Its translation: CASSEAGTGVSGANVLTF. This rearrangement joins TRBV6-1 to TRBJ2-6, with 10 nucleotides matching TRBD1. Germline CDR1 is MNHNS and CDR2 is SASEGT. The CDR3 is 18 residues long. Trimming removed 0 bases from V and 0 bases from J; junction bases left unmatched: 2.